This T cell receptor beta chain originates from a study of blood T cell repertoires in COVID-19. Study background: Collection of acute and convalescent COVID-19 samples took place in the United States, Italy and Spain. From T cells, B-cell-depleted T cells, or PBMCs came the material, which was cDNA or gDNA.

The CDR3 runs to 14 residues. Germline CDR1 SNHLY, CDR2 FYNNEI. The V and J ends lost 2 bases and 4 bases respectively, with 12 bases between them. Per the original methods: Using reference gene primer amplification, nucleated cell counts were estimated. The assay was immunoSEQ multiplex PCR, and TCRdb's table has in-frame clones only and misses some. V, J and clone size reflect that table, while D and trimming were determined from the DNA. The sample lists under 250,000 clones; roughly 84% were seen once. The chain has TRBV2 and TRBJ2-7, with D tentatively TRBD1 (5 bases). The TCR comes from a human donor in a cohort sampled during active COVID-19. Specimen: peripheral blood. The chain's CDR3 is CASSESRQRYEQYF. As DNA, the CDR3 is TGTGCCAGCAGTGAAAGTCGACAGCGATACGAGCAGTACTTC.